This passage covers 14 T cell receptor beta chains from one sample sequenced in a study of blood T cell repertoires in COVID-19. Only in-frame clones appear in the TCRdb table, and some are missing; sequencing was by immunoSEQ multiplex PCR. The top ten clones hold roughly 4% of a sample with approximately 330,000 clones, about 86% of them seen once. The sequencing sample was made of PBMCs or T cells enriched from blood (not recorded which). These receptors came from a woman aged 35 to 49 with acute COVID-19.

The rearrangement links TRBV7-8 to TRBJ2-2; 14 bases are shared with TRBD2. The CDR3 is 16 amino acids. Trimming removed 5 bases from V and 6 bases from J; junction bases left unmatched: 5. Looked up from germline, CDR1 is SGHVS and CDR2 is FQNEAQ. CDR3 amino acids: CASSPGTSGSPGELFF. The CDR3 coding sequence is TGTGCCAGCAGCCCGGGGACTAGCGGGAGTCCCGGGGAGCTGTTTTTT.

The rearrangement uses TRBV6-2 or TRBV6-3 and TRBJ2-1; 8 nucleotides align to TRBD2. V dropped 2 bases and J dropped 5; count of bases not matched to a gene: 8. CDR1 and CDR2 (germline): MNHEY, SVGEGT. The CDR3 has 16 amino acids. CDR3 sequence: CASSYRLAGVNNEQFF. The CDR3 DNA reads TGTGCCAGCAGTTACCGGCTAGCGGGCGTTAACAATGAGCAGTTCTTC.

The V call is TRBV27, the J call TRBJ1-4; TRBD1 matches 9 bases. Germline V lookup: CDR1 MNHEY, CDR2 SMNVEV (reference sequence). The V gene end was trimmed by 6 bases and the J gene end by 8 bases; junction bases not matched to a gene: 13. The CDR3 runs 16 residues. This CDR3 is CASSSSYRGRGEKLFF. DNA for the CDR3: TGTGCCAGCAGCTCCTCGTACAGGGGGCGCGGAGAAAAACTGTTTTTT.

This clone occurred a few times. V is TRBV11-2 and J is TRBJ1-1, with TRBD1 matching over 9 bases. Trimming cost V 5 bases and J 11 bases; bases outside gene matches: 9. This CDR3 has 13 amino acids. In germline, CDR1 is SGHAT, CDR2 FQNNGV. This CDR3 is CASSPWTGDRAFF. DNA for the CDR3: TGTGCCAGCAGCCCGTGGACAGGGGATAGGGCTTTCTTT.

This rearrangement joins TRBV11-3 to TRBJ2-7; 9 nucleotides agree with TRBD1. This CDR3 has 16 residues. Germline V lookup: CDR1 SGHNT, CDR2 YENEEA. V trimming: 0 bases; J trimming: 3 bases; junction bases outside the gene matches: 6. The DNA for the CDR3 is TGTGCCAGCAGCTTAGATGACAGGGGGGACCTCTACGAGCAGTACTTC. As protein: CASSLDDRGDLYEQYF. The complete variable domain, with remaining parts taken from reference TRBV11-3 and TRBJ2-7, reads EAGVVQSPRYKIIEKKQPVAFWCNPISGHNTLYWYLQNLGQGPELLIRYENEEAVDDSQLPKDRFSAERLKGVDSTLKIQPAELGDSAVYLCASSLDDRGDLYEQYFGPGTRLTVT.

This clone was detected once. This sequence joins TRBV7-2 and TRBJ2-1, with 8 bases fitting TRBD2. The V and J ends lost 1 base and 5 bases, in that order; junction bases with no gene match: 7. The CDR3 totals 16 residues. Germline V CDR1 and CDR2: SGHTA, FQGNSA. The CDR3 bases are TGTGCCAGCAGCTTAGGGGTAGCGGGAATCGACAATGAGCAGTTCTTC. Translating gives CASSLGVAGIDNEQFF.

The chain couples TRBV6-5 to TRBJ1-2; tentatively, D is TRBD1 (6 bases). The CDR3 has 13 amino acids. Trimming removed 6 bases at V and 2 bases at J, with 10 bases between. The germline CDR1 and CDR2 sequences are MNHEY and SVGAGI. DNA of the CDR3: TGTGCCAGCAGCAGGGGCACGAACTATGGCTACACCTTC. It codes for CASSRGTNYGYTF.

This chain joins TRBV9 and TRBJ1-2, with D uncertain. CDR3 size: 15 residues. CDR1 and CDR2 from the germline V gene are SGDLS and YYNGEE. V was cut by 0 bases and J by 5 bases, with 14 bases left in between. CDR3 amino acids: CASSVEPGLTYGYTF. CDR3 DNA: TGTGCCAGCAGCGTAGAACCAGGACTCACTTATGGCTACACCTTC. Together with reference TRBV9 and TRBJ1-2, the CDR3 gives the full variable domain: DSGVTQTPKHLITATGQRVTLRCSPRSGDLSVYWYQQSLDQGLQFLIQYYNGEERAKGNILERFSAQQFPDLHSELNLSSLELGDSALYFCASSVEPGLTYGYTFGSGTRLTVV.

This clone was counted once. The V call is TRBV7-2, the J call TRBJ2-1; 14 bases map to TRBD2. J gave up 7 bases and V 5 bases, and 10 bases lay outside the gene matches. This CDR3 has 17 residues. CDR1 is SGHTA, CDR2 FQGNSA, per germline. DNA of the CDR3: TGTGCCAGCAGCCTCTCCGGGACTAGCGGGGGCTGGAATGAGCAGTTCTTC. Its translation is CASSLSGTSGGWNEQFF. The complete variable domain, with remaining parts taken from reference TRBV7-2 and TRBJ2-1, reads GAGVSQSPSNKVTEKGKDVELRCDPISGHTALYWYRQSLGQGLEFLIYFQGNSAPDKSGLPSDRFSAERTGGSVSTLTIQRTQQEDSAVYLCASSLSGTSGGWNEQFFGPGTRLTVL.

Here the CDR3 reads CAISESTGIGRGSYNEQFF. In DNA form, the CDR3 reads TGTGCCATCAGTGAGTCGACAGGGATCGGGCGGGGCTCCTACAATGAGCAGTTCTTC. The genes are TRBV10-3 and TRBJ2-1; the D gene is possibly TRBD1 (7 bases). V was clipped by 0 bases and J by 0 bases, with 18 bases between them. The CDR3 contains 19 residues. Germline lookup yields CDR1 ENHRY and CDR2 SYGVKD.

This chain connects TRBV11-2 to TRBJ1-2, with D possibly TRBD1 on 6 matching bases. The CDR3 sequence is 14 residues long. The germline V gene has CDR1 SGHAT and CDR2 FQNNGV. V shed 5 bases and J shed 4 bases, with 14 bases lying between them. The CDR3 sequence: CASSGRDNLYGYTF. In DNA, the CDR3 is TGTGCCAGCAGCGGCCGGGACAACCTCTATGGCTACACCTTC. The full variable domain, completed using reference TRBV11-2 and TRBJ1-2, is EAGVAQSPRYKIIEKRQSVAFWCNPISGHATLYWYQQILGQGPKLLIQFQNNGVVDDSQLPKDRFSAERLKGVDSTLKIQPAKLEDSAVYLCASSGRDNLYGYTFGSGTRLTVV.

There are a few counts of this clone. The DNA for the CDR3 is TGTGCCAGCAGAGCCCACGAGCGGACGAAGGCAGATACGCAGTATTTT. Amino acids: CASRAHERTKADTQYF. The J gene is TRBJ2-3, the V gene TRBV2, with D perhaps matching TRBD2 (5 bases). Looked up from germline, CDR1 is SNHLY and CDR2 is FYNNEI. V was clipped by 6 bases and J by 4 bases, with 20 bases between them. The length of the CDR3 is 16 residues.

The V call is TRBV29-1, the J call TRBJ2-5; TRBD1 matches 8 bases. With 2 bases clipped from V and 4 bases from J, the junction kept 6 bases outside the gene matches. The CDR3 contains 14 residues. Germline V gene data show CDR1 as SQVTM and CDR2 as ANQGSEA. CDR3 in amino acids: CSVESGGKAETQYF. The CDR3, as DNA: TGCAGCGTTGAATCAGGGGGCAAGGCAGAGACCCAGTACTTC. Full variable domain (outside the CDR3, taken from reference TRBV29-1 and TRBJ2-5): SAVISQKPSRDICQRGTSLTIQCQVDSQVTMMFWYRQQPGQSLTLIATANQGSEATYESGFVIDKFPISRPNLTFSTLTVSNMSPEDSSIYLCSVESGGKAETQYFGPGTRLLVL.

The chain joins TRBV7-2 to TRBJ2-1; D ambiguous. The germline gives CDR1 SGHTA, CDR2 FQGNSA. V lost 2 bases to trimming and J lost 9 bases, with 17 bases between them. This CDR3 is built from 15 residues. In DNA, the CDR3 is TGTGCCAGCAGCTTATATACGCAAACTACGGCTGAGCAGTTCTTC. It yields the protein CASSLYTQTTAEQFF.